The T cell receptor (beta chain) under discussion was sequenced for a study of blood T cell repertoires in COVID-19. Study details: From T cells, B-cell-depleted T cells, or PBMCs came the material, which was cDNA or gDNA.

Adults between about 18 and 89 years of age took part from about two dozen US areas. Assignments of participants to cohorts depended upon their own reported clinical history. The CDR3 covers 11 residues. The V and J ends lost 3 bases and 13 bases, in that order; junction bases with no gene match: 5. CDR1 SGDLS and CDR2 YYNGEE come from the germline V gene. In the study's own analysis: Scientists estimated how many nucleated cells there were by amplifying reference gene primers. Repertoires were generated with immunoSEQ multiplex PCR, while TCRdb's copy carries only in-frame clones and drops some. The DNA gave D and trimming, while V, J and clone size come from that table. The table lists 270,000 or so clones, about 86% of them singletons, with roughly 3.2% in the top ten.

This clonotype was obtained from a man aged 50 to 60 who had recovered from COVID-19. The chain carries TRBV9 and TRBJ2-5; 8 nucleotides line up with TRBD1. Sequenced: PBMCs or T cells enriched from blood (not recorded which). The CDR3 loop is CASSAWTGTYF. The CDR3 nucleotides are TGTGCCAGCAGCGCCTGGACAGGGACGTACTTC.